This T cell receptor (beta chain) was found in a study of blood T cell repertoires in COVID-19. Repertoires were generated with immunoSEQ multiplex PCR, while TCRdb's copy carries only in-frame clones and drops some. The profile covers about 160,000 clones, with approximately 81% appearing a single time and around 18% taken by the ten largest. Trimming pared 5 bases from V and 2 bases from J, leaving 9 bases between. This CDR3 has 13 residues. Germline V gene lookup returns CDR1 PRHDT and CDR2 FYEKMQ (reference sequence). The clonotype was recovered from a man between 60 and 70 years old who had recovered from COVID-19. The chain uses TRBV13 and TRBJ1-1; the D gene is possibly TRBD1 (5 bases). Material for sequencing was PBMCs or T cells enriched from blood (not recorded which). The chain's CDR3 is CASSMTVNTEAFF. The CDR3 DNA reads TGTGCCAGCAGCATGACAGTAAACACTGAAGCTTTCTTT.